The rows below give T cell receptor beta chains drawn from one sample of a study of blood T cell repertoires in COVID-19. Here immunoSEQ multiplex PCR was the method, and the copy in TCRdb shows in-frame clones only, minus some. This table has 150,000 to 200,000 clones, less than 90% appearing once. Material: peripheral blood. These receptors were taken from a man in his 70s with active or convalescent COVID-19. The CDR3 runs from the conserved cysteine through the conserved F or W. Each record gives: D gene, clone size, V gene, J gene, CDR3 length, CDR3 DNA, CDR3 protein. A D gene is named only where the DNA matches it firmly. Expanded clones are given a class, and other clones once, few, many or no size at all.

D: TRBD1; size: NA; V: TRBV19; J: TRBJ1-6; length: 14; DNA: TGTGCCAGTAGCTGGGGACAGAGGGGTTCACCCCTCCACTTT; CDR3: CASSWGQRGSPLHF
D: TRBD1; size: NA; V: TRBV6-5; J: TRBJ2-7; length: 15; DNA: TGTGCCAGCGGCAAATCCGGGACAGGGAATTACGAGCAGTACTTC; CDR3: CASGKSGTGNYEQYF
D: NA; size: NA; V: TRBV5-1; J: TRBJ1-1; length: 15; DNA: TGCGCCAGCAGCCCGGAGGACGTCATGAACACTGAAGCTTTCTTT; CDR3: CASSPEDVMNTEAFF
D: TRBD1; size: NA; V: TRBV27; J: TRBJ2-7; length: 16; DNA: TGTGCCAGCAGTACCCCGGGACAGGGGGCCTCCTACGAGCAGTACTTC; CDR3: CASSTPGQGASYEQYF
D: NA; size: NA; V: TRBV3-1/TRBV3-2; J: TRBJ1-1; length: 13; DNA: TGTGCCAGCAGCCAAGATCGGTATAGCAACGAGCTCTTT; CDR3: CASSQDRYSNELF
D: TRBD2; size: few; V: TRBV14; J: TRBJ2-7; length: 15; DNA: TGTGCCAGCAGCACCGGGACTAGCGTAGTCTACGAGCAGTACTTC; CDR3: CASSTGTSVVYEQYF
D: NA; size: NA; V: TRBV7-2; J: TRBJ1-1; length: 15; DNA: TGTGCCAGCAGCCAACACCTGACGGGGAACACTGAAGCTTTCTTT; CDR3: CASSQHLTGNTEAFF
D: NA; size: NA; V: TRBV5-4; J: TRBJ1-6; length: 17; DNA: TGTGCCAGCAGCGTCCCCACCTCGGGGTTAGGGAATTCACCCCTCCACTTT; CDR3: CASSVPTSGLGNSPLHF
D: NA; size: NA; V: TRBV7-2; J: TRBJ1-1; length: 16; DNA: TGTGCCAGCAGCCCCCCCAGAAAGGGAGTCGACACTGAAGCTTTCTTT; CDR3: CASSPPRKGVDTEAFF
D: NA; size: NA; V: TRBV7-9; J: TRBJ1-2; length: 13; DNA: TGTGCCAGCAGCCGAGACACTGCCTATGGCTACACCTTC; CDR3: CASSRDTAYGYTF
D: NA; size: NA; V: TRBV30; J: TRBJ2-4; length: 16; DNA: TGTGCCTGGACACGTGGAGGGATACTAGCCAAAAACATTCAGTACTTC; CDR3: CAWTRGGILAKNIQYF
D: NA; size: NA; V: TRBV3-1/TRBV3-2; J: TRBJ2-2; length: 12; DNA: TGTGCCAGCAGCCACCGGTCCGGGGAGCTGTTTTTT; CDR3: CASSHRSGELFF
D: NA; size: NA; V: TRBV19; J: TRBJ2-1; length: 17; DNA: TGTGCCAGTAGTCCCAGAAAAGACAGACGATTCTACAATGAGCAGTTCTTC; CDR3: CASSPRKDRRFYNEQFF
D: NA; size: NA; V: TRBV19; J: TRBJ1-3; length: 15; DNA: TGTGCCAGTAGTCCCCGTACACGCTCTGGAAACACCATATATTTT; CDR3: CASSPRTRSGNTIYF
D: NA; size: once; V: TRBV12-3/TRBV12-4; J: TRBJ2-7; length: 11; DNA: TGTGCCAGCAGCGGGACTTTTGTGCAGTACTTC; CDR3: CASSGTFVQYF
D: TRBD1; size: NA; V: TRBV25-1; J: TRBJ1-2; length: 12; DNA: TGTGCCACCGAGGACAGGGGGTATGGCTACACCTTC; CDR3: CATEDRGYGYTF
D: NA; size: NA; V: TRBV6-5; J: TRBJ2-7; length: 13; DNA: TGTGCCAGCAGCAGGCCCGGTTATTACGAGCAGTACTTC; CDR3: CASSRPGYYEQYF
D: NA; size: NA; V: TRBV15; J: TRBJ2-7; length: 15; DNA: TGTGCCACCAGCAGTACAGGACCTCCGGGCTACGAGCAGTACTTC; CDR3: CATSSTGPPGYEQYF
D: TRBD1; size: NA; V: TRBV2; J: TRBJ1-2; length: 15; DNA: TGTGCCAGCAACTGGGGCCAGGGGGCGGACTATGGCTACACCTTC; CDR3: CASNWGQGADYGYTF
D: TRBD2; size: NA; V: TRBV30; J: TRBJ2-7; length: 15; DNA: TGTGCCTGGAAATGGGGTCGGGGGGGAAACTACGAGCAGTACTTC; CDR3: CAWKWGRGGNYEQYF
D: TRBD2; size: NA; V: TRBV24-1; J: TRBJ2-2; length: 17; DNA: TGTGCCACCAGTGACACTCCTAGCGGGGGTTACACCGGGGAGCTGTTTTTT; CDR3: CATSDTPSGGYTGELFF
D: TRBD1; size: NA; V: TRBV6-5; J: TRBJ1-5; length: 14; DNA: TGTGCCACTACAGGGGGGTTTCGCAATCAGCCCCAGCATTTT; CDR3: CATTGGFRNQPQHF
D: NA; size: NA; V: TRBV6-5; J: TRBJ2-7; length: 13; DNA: TGTGCCGCAACGGGAACCCGGGGCTACGAGCAGTACTTC; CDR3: CAATGTRGYEQYF
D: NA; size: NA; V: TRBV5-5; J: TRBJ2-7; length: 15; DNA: TGTGCCAGCAGCCCCAGGGGGGCAAGCTCCTACGAGCAGTACTTC; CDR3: CASSPRGASSYEQYF
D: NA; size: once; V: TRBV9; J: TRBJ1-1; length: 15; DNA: TGTGCCAGCAGCGTAGGGGAGGGACGGTACACTGAAGCTTTCTTT; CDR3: CASSVGEGRYTEAFF
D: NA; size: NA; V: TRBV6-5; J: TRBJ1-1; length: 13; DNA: TGTGCCAGCAGTTACGGGGGGGGCACTGAAGCTTTCTTT; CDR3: CASSYGGGTEAFF
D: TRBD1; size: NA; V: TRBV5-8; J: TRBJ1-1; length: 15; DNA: TGTGCCAGCAGCCGTTTACAGGGGGGCAGGACTGAAGCTTTCTTT; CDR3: CASSRLQGGRTEAFF
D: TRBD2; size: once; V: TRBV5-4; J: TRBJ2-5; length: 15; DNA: TGTGCCAGCAGTACCGGGGTAGCGGGATATGAGACCCAGTACTTC; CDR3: CASSTGVAGYETQYF
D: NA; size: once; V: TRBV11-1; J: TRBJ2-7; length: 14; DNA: TGTGCCAGCAGCCCCGTTTGGGACAACTACGAGCAGTACTTC; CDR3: CASSPVWDNYEQYF
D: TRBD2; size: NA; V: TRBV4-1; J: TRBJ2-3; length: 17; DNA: TGCGCCAGCAGCCTAAAACCCGGGACTAGTAGCACAGATACGCAGTATTTT; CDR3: CASSLKPGTSSTDTQYF
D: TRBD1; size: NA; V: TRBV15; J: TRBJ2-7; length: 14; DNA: TGTGCCACCAGCAGGGACAGGGTCGGAGAGGAGCAGTACTTC; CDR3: CATSRDRVGEEQYF
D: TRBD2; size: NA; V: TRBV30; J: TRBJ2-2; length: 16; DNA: TGTGCCTGCCCTCCCCGGGGGGTAGGTTTCACCGGGGAGCTGTTTTTT; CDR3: CACPPRGVGFTGELFF
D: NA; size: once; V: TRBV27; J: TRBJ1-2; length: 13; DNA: TGTGCCAGCAGTTCAACACCCTCGTTGGTCTACACCTTC; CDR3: CASSSTPSLVYTF
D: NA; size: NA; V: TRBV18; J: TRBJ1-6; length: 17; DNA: TGTGCCAGCTCACCTAACAGGGCTAGCTCCTATAATTCACCCCTCCACTTT; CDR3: CASSPNRASSYNSPLHF
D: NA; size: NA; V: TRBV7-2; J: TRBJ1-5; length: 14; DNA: TGTGCCAGCAGTCGCGACGGGGTTTCCCCGGTTCTTAGTTTT; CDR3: CASSRDGVSPVLSF
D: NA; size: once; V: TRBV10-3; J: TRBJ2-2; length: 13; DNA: TGTGCCATCAGTCTAGCGAACACCGGGGAGCTGTTTTTT; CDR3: CAISLANTGELFF
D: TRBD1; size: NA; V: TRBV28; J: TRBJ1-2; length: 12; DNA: TGTGCCAGCAGGCCAGGGGGCTATGGCTACACCTTC; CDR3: CASRPGGYGYTF
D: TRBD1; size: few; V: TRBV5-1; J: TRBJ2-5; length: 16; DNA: TGCGCCAGCAGCGTCGGGTGGACAGGGGGTCAAGAGACCCAGTACTTC; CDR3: CASSVGWTGGQETQYF
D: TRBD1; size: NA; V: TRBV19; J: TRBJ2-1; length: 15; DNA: TGTGCCAGTACCCGGGACAGGGGGCCCTACAATGAGCAGTTCTTC; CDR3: CASTRDRGPYNEQFF
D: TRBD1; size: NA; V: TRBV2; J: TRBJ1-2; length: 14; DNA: TGTGCCAGCAGCGGACAGGGAAGCGGTTATGGCTACACCTTC; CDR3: CASSGQGSGYGYTF
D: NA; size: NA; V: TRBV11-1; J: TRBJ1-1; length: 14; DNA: TGTGCCAGCAGCTTAGGTCAGGGGAACACTGAAGCTTTCTTT; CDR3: CASSLGQGNTEAFF
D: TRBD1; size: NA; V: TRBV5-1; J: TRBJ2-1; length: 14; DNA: TGCGCCAGCGCGATGGACAGGGGGACCAATGAGCAGTTCTTC; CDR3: CASAMDRGTNEQFF
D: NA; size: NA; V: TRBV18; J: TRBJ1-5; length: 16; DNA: TGTGCCAGCTCCCCCTTTTCTTCTGAGGGCAATCAGCCCCAGCATTTT; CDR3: CASSPFSSEGNQPQHF
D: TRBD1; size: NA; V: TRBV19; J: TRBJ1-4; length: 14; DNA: TGTGCCAGTAGCCTGGGACAGTTCAATGAAAAACTGTTTTTT; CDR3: CASSLGQFNEKLFF
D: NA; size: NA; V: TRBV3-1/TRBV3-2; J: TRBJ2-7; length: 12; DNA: TGTGCCAGCAGCCAAAACCAGGGCGAGCAGTACTTC; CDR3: CASSQNQGEQYF
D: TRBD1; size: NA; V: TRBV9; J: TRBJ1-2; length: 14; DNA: TGTGCCAGCAGCGTCCGGGACAGGGTTTATGGCTACACCTTC; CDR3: CASSVRDRVYGYTF
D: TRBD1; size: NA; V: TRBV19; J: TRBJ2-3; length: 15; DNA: TGTGCCAGTAGTATAGGAGAGGGGGCATCGGATACGCAGTATTTT; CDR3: CASSIGEGASDTQYF
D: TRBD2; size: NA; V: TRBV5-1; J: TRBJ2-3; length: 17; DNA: TGCGCCAGCAGCTTGTCGGCCCTAGCGGGAGGTACAGATACGCAGTATTTT; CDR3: CASSLSALAGGTDTQYF
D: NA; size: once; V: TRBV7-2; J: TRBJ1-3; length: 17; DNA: TGTGCCAGCAGCTTAGGGTCCAACCTAGGGAGTGGAAACACCATATATTTT; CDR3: CASSLGSNLGSGNTIYF
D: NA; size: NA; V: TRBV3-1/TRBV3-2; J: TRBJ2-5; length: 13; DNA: TGTGCCAGCAGCTCTCAAAGGGGGGAGACCCAGTACTTC; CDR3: CASSSQRGETQYF
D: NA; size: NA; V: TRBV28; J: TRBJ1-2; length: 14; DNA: TGTGCCAGCAGTTCCCGACAGTCTAACTATGGCTACACCTTC; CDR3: CASSSRQSNYGYTF
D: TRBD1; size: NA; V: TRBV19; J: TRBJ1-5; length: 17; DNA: TGTGCCAGTAGTTGGGGGACAGGAAGTAATAGCAATCAGCCCCAGCATTTT; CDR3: CASSWGTGSNSNQPQHF
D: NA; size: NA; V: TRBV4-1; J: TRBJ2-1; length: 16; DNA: TGCGCCAGCAGCCAAGCCCCCCGGTCCACCCTGAATGAGCAGTTCTTC; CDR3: CASSQAPRSTLNEQFF
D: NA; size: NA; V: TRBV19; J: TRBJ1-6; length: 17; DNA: TGTGCCAGTAGCAGCCCCACAGGGATCACCTATAATTCACCCCTCCACTTT; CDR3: CASSSPTGITYNSPLHF
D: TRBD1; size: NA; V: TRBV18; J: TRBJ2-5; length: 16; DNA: TGTGCCAGCTCACGCGCTTTGGCAGGGGGAAAAGAGACCCAGTACTTC; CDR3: CASSRALAGGKETQYF
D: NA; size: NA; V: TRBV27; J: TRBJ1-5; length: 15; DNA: TGTGCCAGCAGTTTCGTAGGGCGGGGAAATCAGCCCCAGCATTTT; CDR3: CASSFVGRGNQPQHF
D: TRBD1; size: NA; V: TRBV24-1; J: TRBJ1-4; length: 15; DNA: TGTGCCACCAGTGATCCTGACAGGGATAGAGGAAAACTGTTTTTT; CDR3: CATSDPDRDRGKLFF
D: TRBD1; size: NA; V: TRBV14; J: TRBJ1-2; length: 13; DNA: TGTGCCAGCAGCCAAGGACAGGGCTATGGCTACACCTTC; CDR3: CASSQGQGYGYTF
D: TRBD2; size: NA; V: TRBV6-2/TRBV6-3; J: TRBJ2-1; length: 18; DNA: TGTGCCAGCAGTTACCGCGGGGTGGCGGGAGGAAAATACAATGAGCAGTTCTTC; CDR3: CASSYRGVAGGKYNEQFF
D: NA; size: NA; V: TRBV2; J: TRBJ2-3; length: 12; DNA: TGTGCCAGCCAGACTCACACAGATACGCAGTATTTT; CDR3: CASQTHTDTQYF